This TCR beta chain was identified in a study of blood T cell repertoires in COVID-19. Some clones are missing from TCRdb's copy, which holds only in-frame ones; the method was immunoSEQ multiplex PCR. The data hold approximately 270,000 clones, with approximately 83% observed a single time. CDR3 length: 17 residues. V was pared by 5 bases and J by 0 bases, with 6 bases of the junction left unmatched. Germline values: CDR1 SGHNT, CDR2 YENEEA. Categorization into cohorts depended on clinical history that participants reported. The chain carries TRBV11-3 and TRBJ2-2, with 10 bases lining up with TRBD2. The sequenced material came from PBMCs or T cells enriched from blood (not recorded which). This receptor was obtained from a woman aged 30 to 39 who had recovered from COVID-19. The CDR3 here is CASSRWTSGTNTGELFF. As DNA, the CDR3 is TGTGCCAGCAGCCGCTGGACTAGCGGTACGAACACCGGGGAGCTGTTTTTT.